This T cell receptor (beta chain) appears in the sequencing data of a study of CD8 T cells in ankylosing spondylitis (dated 2017 in TCRdb). At the level of the whole study: To find TCR variants linked to disease, the study profiled T cell receptor beta repertoires in ankylosing spondylitis patients and healthy donors. The full study cohort was made up of about 25 ankylosing spondylitis patients and roughly 98 healthy donors. Peripheral blood samples were taken, and synovial fluid was additionally collected from ankylosing spondylitis patients. What the study reported, not specific to this receptor: The disease-linked clones were reported as significantly enriched in matched synovial fluid samples from ankylosing spondylitis patients. Some motif variants were previously reported in synovial fluid and blood of reactive arthritis patients, suggesting common disease-initiation mechanisms. The disease-linked clones showed a CD8+ phenotype and occurred at relatively low frequencies in peripheral blood. A TCR beta motif made up of about eight highly homologous amino acid variants appeared to be characteristic of blood from ankylosing spondylitis patients.

This clonotype was seen only a few times. No cognate antigen has been identified for it. Within one base of it there is no much larger clone, and no base qualities were kept. From the germline V gene, CDR1 is MGHRA and CDR2 is YSYEKL. Measured from the cysteine to the phenylalanine, the CDR3 is 18 residues long. Only CDR3 DNA is held: 54 bases, read in frame from base 1. Relative to germline, V is 2 bases shorter and J is 4 bases shorter, with 21 bases between their ends. Instrument on record: Illumina HiSeq 2500. TCR beta libraries were prepared by quantitative 5'-RACE with molecular barcodes. The authors' analysis ran thus. Disease-linked TCR variants were identified with a new computational method built on a probabilistic model of VDJ rearrangement. TCRdb trimmed public reads at Q25 via fastp, called clones via MiXCR and kept in-frame beta chains. All rows with the same CDR3 protein become a single entry with the most common DNA and genes. The V and J calls here are based on TCRdb, not the publication. The table for this sample lists roughly 700,000 distinct CDR3 sequences; 15% to 20% of them were counted only once. The ten largest clonotypes hold around a fifth of the sample.

This receptor chain uses TRBV4-1 and TRBJ2-1; TRBD2 might be the D gene, on 6 matching bases. The sample consisted of blood, either unsorted or a sorted T cell fraction (not recorded which). This receptor was obtained from a male donor with ankylosing spondylitis. The CDR3 sequence is CASSQTQTRRAGYNEQFF. The nucleotide sequence reads TGCGCCAGCAGCCAAACACAAACCCGGAGGGCCGGGTACAATGAGCAGTTCTTC.